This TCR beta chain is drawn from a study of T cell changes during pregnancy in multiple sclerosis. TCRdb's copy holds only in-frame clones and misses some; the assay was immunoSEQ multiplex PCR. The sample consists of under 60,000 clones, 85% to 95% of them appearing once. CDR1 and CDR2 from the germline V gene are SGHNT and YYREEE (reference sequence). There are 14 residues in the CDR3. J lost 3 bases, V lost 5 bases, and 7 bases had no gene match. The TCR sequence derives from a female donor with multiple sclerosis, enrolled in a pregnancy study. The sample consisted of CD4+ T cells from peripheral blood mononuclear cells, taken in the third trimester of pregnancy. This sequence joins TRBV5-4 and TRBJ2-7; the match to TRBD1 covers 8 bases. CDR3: CASRMFGQGYEQYF. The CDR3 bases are TGTGCCAGCAGAATGTTCGGACAGGGCTACGAGCAGTACTTC.